This TCR beta chain was captured in a study of OX40 agonist ivuxolimab in advanced cancers. Clones were read by immunoSEQ multiplex PCR, and TCRdb kept only the in-frame ones, dropping some. The sample has 65,000 to 80,000 clones, about 91% seen once. This clone was seen once. The clonotype originates from an adult with an advanced solid tumor such as melanoma, head and neck, liver or kidney cancer. The material sequenced was CD4+ or CD8+ T cells sorted from blood, taken in a trial of the OX40 agonist ivuxolimab.

As DNA, the CDR3 is TGCGCCAGCAGCTTGGCCCAGGGGGGTGGGCCACCCCTCCACTTT. As protein: CASSLAQGGGPPLHF. The chain joins TRBV5-1 to TRBJ1-6, with 7 bases that match TRBD1. Germline V gene data show CDR1 as SGHRS and CDR2 as YFSETQ. The CDR3 extends over 15 amino acids. Losses at the gene ends were 0 bases for V and 11 bases for J; bases not matched to a gene: 8.